Below are 26 T cell receptor beta chains sequenced from a single sample in a study of cytomegalovirus exposure and HLA in healthy donors. PCR involved 60 Vbeta and 13 Jbeta primers. The data were produced by immunoSEQ multiplex PCR, yet TCRdb's version contains in-frame clones alone and is incomplete. This sample has roughly 100,000 clones, with approximately 66% found just once. Sequencing was performed on PBMCs. The receptors shown here come from a woman between 50 and 59 years old in good health and CMV-seronegative.

This rearrangement joins TRBV7-3 to TRBJ2-3; TRBD2 aligns across 10 bases. V lost 3 bases, J lost 0 bases, and 3 bases stayed unmatched. CDR3 length equals 16 residues. The germline gives CDR1 SGHTA, CDR2 FQGTGA. The CDR3 here is CASSFGGLASTDTQYF. CDR3 nucleotide sequence: TGTGCCAGCAGCTTTGGGGGACTAGCGAGCACAGATACGCAGTATTTT.

The chain links TRBV5-4 to TRBJ2-7, with 11 nucleotides matching TRBD2. The CDR3 is made up of 15 amino acids. Germline loops: CDR1 SGHNT, CDR2 YYREEE (reference sequence). J was trimmed by 4 bases and V by 1 base; bases with no gene match: 4. The CDR3 loop is CASSLSPSGGYEQYF. The CDR3 nucleotides are TGTGCCAGCAGCTTGTCGCCTAGCGGGGGGTACGAGCAGTACTTC.

In DNA form, the CDR3 reads TGTGCCAGCAGCTTGCCAGACACAGATACGCAGTATTTT. Translating gives CASSLPDTDTQYF. The rearrangement joins TRBV5-5 to TRBJ2-3; no clear D gene. Per the germline V gene, CDR1 is SGHKS and CDR2 is YYEKEE (reference sequence). The CDR3 sequence is 13 residues long. V was clipped by 1 base and J by 2 bases, with 5 bases between them.

The chain links TRBV7-8 to TRBJ1-1; D possibly corresponds to TRBD1 (6 bases). This CDR3 region has 16 residues. Trimming stripped 7 bases from V and 0 bases from J, with 18 bases between. CDR1 is SGHVS, CDR2 FQNEAQ, per germline. This CDR3 is CASISGTRDMNTEAFF. CDR3 DNA sequence: TGTGCCAGCATATCCGGGACAAGGGATATGAACACTGAAGCTTTCTTT.

The V and J genes are TRBV7-8 and TRBJ2-5; tentatively, D is TRBD1 (6 bases). This CDR3 is built from 13 residues. Trimming took off 4 bases at V and 4 bases at J, with 10 bases between the two ends. Germline CDR1 reads SGHVS; CDR2 reads FQNEAQ. CDR3 sequence: CASSSGVRETQYF. The CDR3 DNA reads as TGTGCCAGCAGCTCAGGGGTTCGAGAGACCCAGTACTTC. The whole variable domain, filled in from reference TRBV7-8 and TRBJ2-5, reads GAGVSQSPRYKVAKRGQDVALRCDPISGHVSLFWYQQALGQGPEFLTYFQNEAQLDKSGLPSDRFFAERPEGSVSTLKIQRTQQEDSAVYLCASSSGVRETQYFGPGTRLLVL.

V usage is TRBV29-1 and J usage is TRBJ2-7; a weak D match, TRBD2 (5 bases). Germline V gives CDR1 SQVTM, CDR2 ANQGSEA. V was trimmed by 6 bases and J by 3 bases, leaving 15 bases between them. This CDR3 has 13 amino acids. The CDR3 DNA sequence: TGCAGCGTGCACAGCGGCATAGACTACGAGCAGTACTTC. This encodes CSVHSGIDYEQYF.

The V and J genes are TRBV5-1 and TRBJ2-2, with D unclear. CDR1 is SGHRS, CDR2 YFSETQ, per germline. There are 15 residues in the CDR3. V was shortened by 2 bases and J by 7 bases, with 15 bases between the two germline ends. CDR3 bases: TGCGCCAGCAGCTTAGGTAGCCAGCTGGGCGGGGAGCTGTTTTTT. This gives the protein CASSLGSQLGGELFF.

This clone occurred a few times. The chain employs TRBV29-1 and TRBJ2-1; 12 nucleotides agree with TRBD2. CDR1 and CDR2 (germline): SQVTM, ANQGSEA. The CDR3 is 14 residues long. V was clipped by 4 bases and J by 6 bases; unmatched bases: 4. The DNA of the CDR3 is TGCAGCGTTGTGCTAGCGGGGGGGATCAATGAGCAGTTCTTC. Translation gives CSVVLAGGINEQFF.

The chain recombines TRBV10-2 with TRBJ1-6, with 7 bases aligning to TRBD1. CDR3 length: 15 residues. CDR1 is WSHSY, CDR2 SAAADI, per germline. J gave up 5 bases and V 4 bases, and 5 bases lay outside the gene matches. Here the CDR3 DNA reads TGCGCCAGCAGTGGAGGGGGCCGGGATAATTCACCCCTCCACTTT. This codes for CASSGGGRDNSPLHF.

The CDR3 DNA is TGTGCCAGCAGCCCGGACAGGGGAAACCTAAGGAGAAACTATGGCTACACCTTC. The encoded protein is CASSPDRGNLRRNYGYTF. This sequence joins TRBV5-4 and TRBJ1-2; TRBD1 matches at 9 bases. The germline CDR1 and CDR2 sequences are SGHNT and YYREEE (reference sequence). The CDR3 sequence is 18 residues long. The V gene end was trimmed by 4 bases and the J gene end by 2 bases; junction bases not matched to a gene: 15.

V usage is TRBV15 and J usage is TRBJ2-2; TRBD2 matches 8 bases. Germline lookup yields CDR1 LNHNV and CDR2 YYDKDF (reference sequence). V lost 6 bases and J lost 0; bases outside the gene matches: 3. The CDR3 contains 15 residues. CDR3 in DNA: TGTGCCACCAGATCGCGGGGGGCGAACACCGGGGAGCTGTTTTTT. It specifies CATRSRGANTGELFF.

This clone was seen more than once but under ten times. The chain carries TRBV19 and TRBJ1-4; TRBD1 might be the D (6 bases). The V end was cut by 5 bases, the J end by 8 bases, with 12 bases between. CDR1 and CDR2 (germline): LNHDA, SQIVND (reference sequence). CDR3 length: 13 amino acids. CDR3 nucleotides: TGTGCCAGTAGTTTCGCCACAGGGGAAAAACTGTTTTTT. The encoded protein is CASSFATGEKLFF.

V usage is TRBV25-1 and J usage is TRBJ1-2, with 9 bases that match TRBD1. V was clipped by 4 bases and J by 7 bases; unmatched bases: 7. Germline assignment: CDR1 MGHDK and CDR2 SYGVNS. This CDR3 has 14 amino acids. CDR3 coding DNA: TGTGCCAGCAGTGGTACCGGGACAGGGTTTGGCTACACCTTC. It translates to CASSGTGTGFGYTF.

The gene calls are TRBV5-1 and TRBJ1-2; TRBD1 might be the D (6 bases). This CDR3 region has 14 residues. The germline V and J ends were trimmed by 2 bases and 5 bases, with 13 bases remaining between them. Germline CDR1 and CDR2: SGHRS and YFSETQ. CDR3: CASSFQSGDYGYTF. CDR3 coding DNA: TGCGCCAGCAGCTTTCAATCAGGGGATTATGGCTACACCTTC.

There are a few counts of this clone. The junction departs from the called germline gene at one end, perhaps through a read error. The V gene is TRBV7-7, the J gene TRBJ2-2; 9 nucleotides align to TRBD2. Germline CDR1 reads SSHAT; CDR2 reads FNYEAQ (reference sequence). This CDR3 contains 16 residues. The CDR3 is CASTSAGGANTGELFF. The CDR3 bases are TGTGCTAGCACCTCTGCGGGGGGGGCGAACACCGGGGAGCTGTTTTTT.

This clone has just a few counts. The chain recombines TRBV27 with TRBJ2-7, with 7 bases identical to TRBD1. Trimming took 4 bases from V and 13 from J; bases not matched to a gene: 13. The CDR3 totals 13 residues. Germline V gene lookup returns CDR1 MNHEY and CDR2 SMNVEV (reference sequence). The CDR3 protein is CASSSPYRDSEYF. The CDR3 DNA reads as TGTGCCAGCAGTTCCCCGTACCGGGACAGCGAATACTTC.

J is TRBJ2-1 and V is TRBV6-1; D might be TRBD2 (6 bases). Germline-derived CDR1 and CDR2 are MNHNS and SASEGT. The CDR3 has 15 amino acids. V lost 2 bases to trimming and J lost 7 bases, with 15 bases between them. Here the CDR3 DNA reads TGTGCCAGCAGTGAATTGATGGGGGGTAGAAATGAGCAGTTCTTC. Its translation: CASSELMGGRNEQFF.

The chain joins TRBV19 to TRBJ1-2; 8 bases fit TRBD1. The CDR3 is 13 residues long. Germline CDR1 is LNHDA and CDR2 is SQIVND (reference sequence). V lost 10 bases, J lost 5 bases, and 9 bases stayed unmatched. The CDR3 DNA is TGTGCCACTAGGACAGGGAGTCAGTATGGCTACACCTTC. Translating it yields CATRTGSQYGYTF.

The V gene is TRBV7-9, the J gene TRBJ1-6; D remains ambiguous. The V end was cut by 2 bases, the J end by 8 bases, with 4 bases between. CDR1 SEHNR and CDR2 FQNEAQ come from the germline V gene (reference sequence). This CDR3 has 12 residues. CDR3 protein: CASSLSHSPLHF. DNA of the CDR3: TGTGCCAGCAGCTTATCTCATTCACCCCTCCACTTT.

The V call is TRBV6-1, the J call TRBJ1-5; TRBD1 is a possible D gene (5 bases). Germline-derived CDR1 and CDR2 are MNHNS and SASEGT. This CDR3 spans 14 amino acids. V was pared by 3 bases and J by 4 bases, with 10 bases between. The CDR3 DNA reads as TGTGCCAGCAGTGAGTCGCCAGGGAATCAGCCCCAGCATTTT. Amino acids: CASSESPGNQPQHF.

This sequence joins TRBV4-1 and TRBJ2-5, with 8 bases identical to TRBD1. The CDR3 totals 17 residues. Germline lookup yields CDR1 MGHRA and CDR2 YSYEKL. The V and J ends lost 4 bases and 0 bases, in that order; junction bases with no gene match: 10. Here the CDR3 reads CASSPRGPGGDQETQYF. The CDR3 DNA sequence: TGCGCCAGCAGCCCCCGCGGTCCAGGGGGCGACCAAGAGACCCAGTACTTC.

The J gene is TRBJ2-2, the V gene TRBV28; D is unclear. The CDR3 length is 15 residues. Germline-derived CDR1 and CDR2 are MDHEN and SYDVKM. V dropped 3 bases and J dropped 1 base, with 9 bases sitting between them. CDR3 in amino acids: CASSFLLKNTGELFF. DNA of the CDR3: TGTGCCAGCAGTTTTCTACTAAAGAACACCGGGGAGCTGTTTTTT.

The gene calls are TRBV2 and TRBJ2-7, with 7 nucleotides matching TRBD2. The CDR3 runs to 16 residues. Trimming cost V 2 bases and J 2 bases; bases outside gene matches: 9. Germline V gene lookup returns CDR1 SNHLY and CDR2 FYNNEI. The CDR3 region is CASSEWVGGTAYEQYF. In nucleotides, the CDR3 is TGTGCCAGCAGTGAATGGGTGGGAGGGACTGCCTACGAGCAGTACTTC.

The V and J genes are TRBV5-1 and TRBJ2-7, with TRBD2 matching 7 bases. After removal of 2 bases from V and 0 bases from J, the junction contained 2 bases not matched to a gene. CDR1 SGHRS and CDR2 YFSETQ come from the germline V gene. The CDR3 length is 14 residues. The CDR3 DNA follows: TGCGCCAGCAGCTTCACTAGCGACTCCTACGAGCAGTACTTC. It translates to CASSFTSDSYEQYF.

J is TRBJ2-7 and V is TRBV6-5, with 8 positions matching TRBD1. The CDR3 covers 13 residues. The germline CDR1 and CDR2 sequences are MNHEY and SVGAGI. V gave up 6 bases and J gave up 6 bases; unmatched junction bases: 7. The CDR3 reads CASRQDRAGEQYF. The CDR3, as DNA: TGTGCCAGCAGACAGGACAGGGCCGGCGAGCAGTACTTC.

V gene TRBV16 combines with J gene TRBJ1-2; perhaps TRBD1 as D (5 bases). The CDR3 runs 13 residues. Looked up from germline, CDR1 is KGHSY and CDR2 is FQNENV. Trimming left V 2 bases short and J 8 bases short, with 12 bases between. The CDR3 protein is CASSQVTASGYTF. The CDR3, as DNA: TGTGCCAGCAGCCAAGTGACAGCCAGCGGCTACACCTTC.